The text below deals with one TCR beta chain. This specimen belongs to a study of Ad26.COV2.S vaccination and SARS-CoV-2 variants. Germline assignment: CDR1 SGHAT and CDR2 FQDESV (reference sequence). V lost 1 base, J lost 2 bases, and 4 bases stayed unmatched. The CDR3 runs to 15 residues. Treatment specified: about 20 received Ad26.COV2.S at low or high dose, single or two shots; 5 received placebo; per-sample allocation not given. It was on day 63 after the first vaccine or placebo injection that samples were taken. The protocol was immunoSEQ multiplex PCR, while the TCRdb copy is restricted to in-frame clones and leaves out a portion. Counted here are 240,000 or so clones, approximately 88% occurring once; the ten biggest clones make up around 11%.

This receptor was obtained from a person between 18 and 59 years old who received the Ad26.COV2.S COVID-19 vaccine or a placebo. Sequenced material: peripheral blood, taken in a trial of Ad26.COV2.S vaccine versus placebo. The J gene is TRBJ1-1, the V gene TRBV11-1, with 7 nucleotides matching TRBD1. In DNA form, the CDR3 reads TGTGCCAGCAGCTTAGGGACAGGAATTAACACTGAAGCTTTCTTT. The encoded protein is CASSLGTGINTEAFF. The full variable domain, with the rest looked up from reference TRBV11-1 and TRBJ1-1, is EAEVAQSPRYKITEKSQAVAFWCDPISGHATLYWYRQILGQGPELLVQFQDESVVDDSQLPKDRFSAERLKGVDSTLKIQPAELGDSAMYLCASSLGTGINTEAFFGQGTRLTVV.